Here is one T cell receptor (beta chain) with its context. As yet, its antigen is unknown. This CDR3 comprises 14 residues. Trimming stripped 7 bases from V and 5 bases from J, with 17 bases between. Germline V gives CDR1 SNHLY, CDR2 FYNNEI. The sample belongs to a study of cytomegalovirus exposure and HLA in healthy donors. The study ran its PCR with 60 Vbeta and 13 Jbeta primers. The assay was immunoSEQ multiplex PCR, and TCRdb's table has in-frame clones only and misses some. The sample yields 200,000 or so clones, around 82% seen once. Nominally healthy donors were sampled, though unrecorded immune exposures were likely. Regarding the study as a whole: Presence/absence analyses assumed roughly uniform sequencing depth across donors. Researchers reported that a few CMV-associated chains were confirmed in vitro as CMV antigen-specific. Later analysis identified a missense DCLRE1C variant that was linked to TCR beta V- and J-gene trimming.

Specimen: PBMCs. This chain links TRBV2 with TRBJ2-5; D uncertain. The clonotype originates from a boy aged 5-17 years in good health and CMV-seronegative. The CDR3 nucleotides are TGTGCCAGCAATTCGGTCCGCGGTAGGGAGACCCAGTACTTC. Translation gives CASNSVRGRETQYF.